The clone carrying this T cell receptor beta chain occurred many times. Its antigen remains unknown. TCRdb re-derived calls from the reads in MiXCR, one entry per CDR3 protein. The sample has about 920,000 distinct CDR3 sequences, under 40% seen once. The data stem from a study of T cell repertoires in cytomegalovirus infection. For the study at large: Recently identified HLA-C-restricted and well-studied HLA-B-restricted CMV epitopes were used. Indications of both CMV infection and matching HLA type were provided by public TCR beta signatures.

The study's findings and limits: In two of eight donors, the top clonotype was HLA-C-restricted CMV-specific. Using cumulative public TCR beta family frequency, the authors identified those who carried CMV together with the relevant HLA.

The junction had 11 bases not matched to a gene; V was cut back by 6 bases and J by 4 bases. CDR1 and CDR2 (germline): SGHVS, FQNEAQ. This CDR3 has 16 amino acids. This TCR was recovered from a human donor in good health (CMV status not recorded). Some clones in this sample may be carry-over from other donors' samples. Specimen: cultured CD8+ T cells from PBMCs, collected from culture after CMV antigen stimulation. The chain recombines TRBV7-8 with TRBJ2-1; TRBD2 aligns across 8 bases. DNA of the CDR3: TGTGCCAGCAGATTACTGGCCAGCGGGGGATACAATGAGCAGTTCTTC. Protein sequence: CASRLLASGGYNEQFF.